A single sample gave rise to the 24 T cell receptor beta chains below, sequenced in a study of blood T cell repertoires in COVID-19. The protocol was immunoSEQ multiplex PCR, while the TCRdb copy is restricted to in-frame clones and leaves out a portion. The data hold hundreds of thousands of clones, with around 83% observed a single time. Sequencing was done on a sample of peripheral blood. The receptors derive from a woman between 45 and 60 years old with acute or convalescent COVID-19.

This clone showed up just once. The chain uses TRBV19 and TRBJ1-1; TRBD1 matches at 9 bases. There are 13 residues in the CDR3. The V gene's germline CDR1 is LNHDA and CDR2 SQIVND (reference sequence). V trimming: 3 bases; J trimming: 6 bases; junction bases outside the gene matches: 2. CDR3: CASSIRQGAEAFF. The DNA of the CDR3 is TGTGCCAGTAGTATTCGACAGGGGGCTGAAGCTTTCTTT.

This sequence joins TRBV6-5 and TRBJ1-1; maybe TRBD1 (5 bases). V shed 6 bases and J shed 7 bases, with 15 bases lying between them. This CDR3 comprises 13 residues. Germline V gene data show CDR1 as MNHEY and CDR2 as SVGAGI. CDR3 sequence (DNA): TGTGCCAGCAGATACCAGGGCAGTTATGAAGCTTTCTTT. This sequence encodes CASRYQGSYEAFF.

This sequence joins TRBV28 and TRBJ2-7; 10 bases line up with TRBD2. The CDR3 covers 15 residues. V was pared by 2 bases and J by 2 bases, with 3 bases of the junction left unmatched. Germline CDR1 is MDHEN and CDR2 is SYDVKM. The CDR3 here is CASSLPGTSAYEQYF. CDR3 DNA: TGTGCCAGCAGTTTACCCGGGACTAGCGCCTACGAGCAGTACTTC. Using reference TRBV28 and TRBJ2-7 for the parts outside the CDR3, the full variable domain is DVKVTQSSRYLVKRTGEKVFLECVQDMDHENMFWYRQDPGLGLRLIYFSYDVKMKEKGDIPEGYSVSREKKERFSLILESASTNQTSMYLCASSLPGTSAYEQYFGPGTRLTVT.

The V and J genes are TRBV4-2 and TRBJ2-7, with 7 bases identical to TRBD2. Germline lookup yields CDR1 LGHNA and CDR2 YNFKEQ. Losses at the gene ends were 2 bases for V and 3 bases for J; bases not matched to a gene: 10. This CDR3 is 16 amino acids long. The CDR3 sequence: CASSQSSRASGYEQYF. Here the CDR3 DNA reads TGTGCCAGCAGCCAATCCTCACGGGCTAGCGGCTACGAGCAGTACTTC.

The chain links TRBV6-5 to TRBJ1-4, with D perhaps matching TRBD1 (6 bases). CDR3 length equals 14 residues. The germline V gene encodes CDR1 MNHEY and CDR2 SVGAGI. Trimming cost V 6 bases and J 6 bases, with 14 bases left between them. The CDR3 sequence: CASRKQGSDEKLFF. CDR3 nucleotide sequence: TGTGCCAGCAGGAAACAGGGATCCGATGAAAAACTGTTTTTT.

The table lists this clone with a count of one. The chain links TRBV21-1 to TRBJ2-1; the tabulated D call, TRBD2, remains unverified against the DNA. TRBV21-1 is labeled a pseudogene. The CDR3 is 13 amino acids. The DNA for the CDR3 is TGTGCCAGCAGCACCAAACTAGCGGTCCAGCAGTTCTTC. Encoded protein: CASSTKLAVQQFF.

The chain links TRBV27 to TRBJ1-2; D gene ambiguous. The V end was cut by 2 bases, the J end by 7 bases, with 14 bases between. The CDR3 sequence is 14 residues long. Germline V gene lookup returns CDR1 MNHEY and CDR2 SMNVEV (reference sequence). The CDR3 reads CASSLALGLGGYTF. The CDR3 coding sequence is TGTGCCAGCAGTTTAGCCTTGGGCCTCGGTGGCTACACCTTC.

This chain joins TRBV21-1 and TRBJ2-7; TRBD2, the table's D call, lacks a check against the DNA. TRBV21-1 is a known pseudogene. The CDR3 totals 21 residues. The CDR3 DNA follows: TGTGCCAGCAGCTCAAAAAAGCGGAAGAGACTAGCGGGCTCCGACTCCTACGAGCAGTACTTC. Protein sequence: CASSSKKRKRLAGSDSYEQYF.

This clone has more than one count but fewer than ten. V usage is TRBV28 and J usage is TRBJ2-1; 10 bases agree with TRBD2. In germline, CDR1 is MDHEN, CDR2 SYDVKM. With 5 bases clipped from V and 9 bases from J, the junction kept 10 bases outside the gene matches. CDR3 size: 15 residues. CDR3 DNA: TGTGCCAGCAGTGTACTAGCGGGACAGGTGGTTGAGCAGTTCTTC. The encoded protein is CASSVLAGQVVEQFF.

The chain uses TRBV21-1 and TRBJ2-1; TRBD2 is taken as the D call from the table, unchecked against the DNA. TRBV21-1 is a pseudogene. This CDR3 region has 14 residues. Here the CDR3 reads CASSRLAIYNEQFF. The CDR3 DNA is TGTGCCAGCAGTAGACTAGCGATTTACAATGAGCAGTTCTTC.

The genes are TRBV6-5 and TRBJ2-5; 12 nucleotides align to TRBD2. The CDR3 is made up of 16 amino acids. In germline, CDR1 is MNHEY, CDR2 SVGAGI. The junction had 1 base not matched to a gene; V was cut back by 0 bases and J by 2 bases. The CDR3 nucleotides read TGTGCCAGCAGTTACTCGACTAGCGGGGGACAAGAGACCCAGTACTTC. It specifies CASSYSTSGGQETQYF.

The rearrangement links TRBV28 to TRBJ1-1; the D gene is possibly TRBD1 (6 bases). The CDR3 sequence is 15 residues long. The germline CDR1 and CDR2 sequences are MDHEN and SYDVKM. V was cut by 5 bases and J by 5 bases, with 18 bases left in between. For the CDR3, the DNA is TGTGCCAGCAGTCCAGTGGGCAGGGGATATACTGAAGCTTTCTTT. Translated: CASSPVGRGYTEAFF.

The rearrangement joins TRBV5-6 to TRBJ2-7, with 8 bases aligning to TRBD1. The CDR3 consists of 15 residues. J lost 3 bases, V lost 2 bases, and 7 bases had no gene match. Germline loops: CDR1 SGHDT, CDR2 YYEEEE. CDR3 nucleotides: TGTGCCAGCAGCTTAGGAACAGGGGGTTTCTACGAGCAGTACTTC. Protein: CASSLGTGGFYEQYF.

The chain employs TRBV10-1 and TRBJ2-7, with 9 nucleotides matching TRBD1. CDR1 is WNHNN, CDR2 SYGVQD, per germline (reference sequence). CDR3 length: 14 amino acids. The trim removed 8 bases at V and 2 bases at J, leaving 7 bases unmatched. CDR3 protein: CASAGQGKAYEQYF. Written as DNA, the CDR3 is TGCGCCAGCGCGGGACAGGGTAAGGCCTACGAGCAGTACTTC.

V is TRBV19 and J is TRBJ2-6, with TRBD1 identical over 7 bases. Germline values: CDR1 LNHDA, CDR2 SQIVND (reference sequence). V was clipped by 1 base and J by 4 bases; unmatched bases: 7. This CDR3 spans 17 amino acids. The CDR3 DNA reads as TGTGCCAGTAGTATAGTGAGACAGGGCTCGGGGGCCAACGTCCTGACTTTC. It translates to CASSIVRQGSGANVLTF.

This rearrangement joins TRBV5-5 to TRBJ2-7; 8 bases are shared with TRBD1. Looked up from germline, CDR1 is SGHKS and CDR2 is YYEKEE (reference sequence). After removal of 4 bases from V and 1 base from J, the junction contained 10 bases not matched to a gene. This CDR3 spans 16 amino acids. The CDR3 here is CASSRRLTGDSYEQYF. The CDR3 bases are TGTGCCAGCAGCCGCCGCTTGACAGGGGATTCCTACGAGCAGTACTTC.

This clone occurred a few times. The chain links TRBV18 to TRBJ2-3; 12 nucleotides match TRBD2. The V segment lost 2 bases and the J segment 3 bases; nucleotides outside the gene matches: 6. Germline V gene data show CDR1 as KGHSH and CDR2 as LQKENI. CDR3 size: 17 residues. The CDR3 region is CASSPRTSGAGTDTQYF. In nucleotides, the CDR3 is TGTGCCAGCTCACCAAGGACTAGCGGGGCAGGAACAGATACGCAGTATTTT.

In its sample, this clone was seen once. The chain combines TRBV7-2 with TRBJ1-2; 7 nucleotides agree with TRBD1. V gave up 3 bases and J gave up 3 bases; unmatched junction bases: 4. Germline-derived CDR1 and CDR2 are SGHTA and FQGNSA. The CDR3 length is 14 residues. In nucleotides, the CDR3 is TGTGCCAGCAGCTTCAACAGGGGTGACTATGGCTACACCTTC. This encodes CASSFNRGDYGYTF. Complete variable domain (other parts from reference TRBV7-2 and TRBJ1-2): GAGVSQSPSNKVTEKGKDVELRCDPISGHTALYWYRQSLGQGLEFLIYFQGNSAPDKSGLPSDRFSAERTGGSVSTLTIQRTQQEDSAVYLCASSFNRGDYGYTFGSGTRLTVV.

The chain is built from TRBV24-1 and TRBJ2-2, with TRBD2 matching over 10 bases. The CDR3 totals 16 residues. Germline-derived CDR1 and CDR2 are KGHDR and SFDVKD. V shed 1 base, J shed 6 bases, and the junction held 4 bases outside the gene matches. DNA of the CDR3: TGTGCCACCAGTGATTTCTCTAGCGGGGGATCCGGGGAGCTGTTTTTT. Protein product: CATSDFSSGGSGELFF.

The count of this clone is one. The V gene is TRBV18, the J gene TRBJ2-1; 11 nucleotides agree with TRBD1. This CDR3 is 16 amino acids long. Germline V gives CDR1 KGHSH, CDR2 LQKENI. V was pared by 5 bases and J by 7 bases, with 10 bases of the junction left unmatched. Here the CDR3 reads CASSSPDRGPRNEQFF. CDR3 nucleotide sequence: TGTGCCAGCTCATCCCCGGACAGGGGGCCCCGGAATGAGCAGTTCTTC.

The chain uses TRBV5-1 and TRBJ2-7, with a possible D match to TRBD2 (7 bases). CDR1 and CDR2 from the germline V gene are SGHRS and YFSETQ. The CDR3 extends over 15 amino acids. V was shortened by 4 bases and J by 2 bases, with 16 bases between the two germline ends. CDR3 sequence reads: CASSGFGGATYEQYF. CDR3 DNA sequence: TGCGCCAGCAGCGGGTTTGGGGGGGCCACCTACGAGCAGTACTTC.

The chain carries TRBV21-1 and TRBJ1-3; TRBD1 reflects the table's D call only, with no check against the DNA. TRBV21-1 is shown as a pseudogene. CDR3 length: 17 residues. Written as DNA, the CDR3 is TGTGCCAGCAGCGTATCCGGGACAGGGGGTAATGGAAACACCATATATTTT. It is translated as CASSVSGTGGNGNTIYF.

DNA of the CDR3: TGTGCCAGCAGTCGCGCCGGGGGAAACACCATATATTTT. Translation gives CASSRAGGNTIYF. The J gene is TRBJ1-3, the V gene TRBV6-5, with D uncertain. From germline, CDR1 is MNHEY and CDR2 SVGAGI. The CDR3 covers 13 residues. Trimming cost V 5 bases and J 4 bases, with 9 bases left between them.

The CDR3 DNA follows: TGTGCCAGCAGTGAAGAGGGACACCCCGGGGTTTCGCAGTATTTT. Protein product: CASSEEGHPGVSQYF. V and J are TRBV25-1 and TRBJ2-3, with D tentatively TRBD1 (6 bases). The CDR3 is 15 amino acids. Trimming shortened V by 2 bases and J by 10 bases, and 19 bases separated the two germline ends. The germline V gene has CDR1 MGHDK and CDR2 SYGVNS.